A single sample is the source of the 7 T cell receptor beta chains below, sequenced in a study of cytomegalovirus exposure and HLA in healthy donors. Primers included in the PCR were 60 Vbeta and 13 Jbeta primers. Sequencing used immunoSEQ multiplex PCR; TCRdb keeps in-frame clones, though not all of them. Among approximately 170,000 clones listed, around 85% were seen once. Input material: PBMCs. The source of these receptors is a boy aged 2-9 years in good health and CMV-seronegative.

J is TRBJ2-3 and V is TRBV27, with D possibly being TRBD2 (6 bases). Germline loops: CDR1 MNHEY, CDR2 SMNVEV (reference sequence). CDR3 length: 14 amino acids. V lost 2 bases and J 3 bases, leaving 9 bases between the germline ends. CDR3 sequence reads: CASSLLGGTDTQYF. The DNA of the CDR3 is TGTGCCAGCAGTTTACTTGGAGGGACAGATACGCAGTATTTT.

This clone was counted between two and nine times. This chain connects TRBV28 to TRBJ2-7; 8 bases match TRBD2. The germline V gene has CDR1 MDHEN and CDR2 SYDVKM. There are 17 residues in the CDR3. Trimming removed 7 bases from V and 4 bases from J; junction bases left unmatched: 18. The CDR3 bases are TGTGCCAGCAAACCCCCAAATCTCGGGAGGGCCAAGTACGAGCAGTACTTC. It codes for CASKPPNLGRAKYEQYF.

The CDR3 spells CASSDELGLAGTSEQYF. In DNA, the CDR3 is TGTGCCAGCAGCGATGAGTTGGGACTAGCGGGGACCTCCGAGCAGTACTTC. This chain joins TRBV7-9 and TRBJ2-7; 13 nucleotides match TRBD2. CDR1 SEHNR and CDR2 FQNEAQ come from the germline V gene (reference sequence). Losses at the gene ends were 5 bases for V and 6 bases for J; bases not matched to a gene: 13. The CDR3 consists of 17 residues.

DNA of the CDR3: TGCGCCAGCAGCCCTCTTTTGGGCCTCCAATCCTACAATGAGCAGTTCTTC. Residues: CASSPLLGLQSYNEQFF. The chain links TRBV4-1 to TRBJ2-1; D remains ambiguous. The V end lost 4 bases, the J end lost 1 base, and 17 bases lay between the germline ends. Germline V gene sequence: CDR1 MGHRA, CDR2 YSYEKL. CDR3 size: 17 residues.

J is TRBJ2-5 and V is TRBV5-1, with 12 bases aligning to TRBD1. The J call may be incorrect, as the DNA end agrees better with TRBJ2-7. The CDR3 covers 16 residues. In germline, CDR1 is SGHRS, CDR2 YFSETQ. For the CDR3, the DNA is TGCGCCAGCAGCTCGGGGTCCGGGACAGGGGGCAACGAGCAGTACTTC. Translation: CASSSGSGTGGNEQYF.

Written as DNA, the CDR3 is TGTGCCAGCAGTCCCGGCCCCCGGGACAGCCAAGAGACCCAGTACTTC. Its protein product is CASSPGPRDSQETQYF. This rearrangement joins TRBV28 to TRBJ2-5, with 7 bases lining up with TRBD1. The germline gives CDR1 MDHEN, CDR2 SYDVKM. The CDR3 loop spans 16 amino acids. With V trimmed by 5 bases and J by 1 base, 10 bases remained unmatched.

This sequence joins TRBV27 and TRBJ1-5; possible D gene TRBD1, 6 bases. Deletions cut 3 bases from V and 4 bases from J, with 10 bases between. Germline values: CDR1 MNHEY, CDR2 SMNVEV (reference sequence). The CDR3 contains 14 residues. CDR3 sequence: CASSLTGLNQPQHF. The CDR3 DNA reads TGTGCCAGCAGTTTGACAGGTTTAAATCAGCCCCAGCATTTT.